This TCR beta chain was identified in a study of blood T cell repertoires in COVID-19. V was trimmed by 6 bases and J by 1 base, leaving 15 bases between them. Per the germline V gene, CDR1 is MDHEN and CDR2 is SYDVKM. The CDR3 spans 15 residues. Assay used: immunoSEQ multiplex PCR; TCRdb lists only in-frame clones, some missing. The table records around 18,000 clones, under 85% of them present only once. J is TRBJ1-1 and V is TRBV28; a possible D gene is TRBD1 (6 bases). The sequencing sample was made of peripheral blood. The sequence derives from a man aged 65 to 79 with COVID-19, enrolled during active disease. CDR3 coding DNA: TGTGCCAGCAGAATCCTTGGGGGGGCGAACACTGAAGCTTTCTTT. Translated: CASRILGGANTEAFF.